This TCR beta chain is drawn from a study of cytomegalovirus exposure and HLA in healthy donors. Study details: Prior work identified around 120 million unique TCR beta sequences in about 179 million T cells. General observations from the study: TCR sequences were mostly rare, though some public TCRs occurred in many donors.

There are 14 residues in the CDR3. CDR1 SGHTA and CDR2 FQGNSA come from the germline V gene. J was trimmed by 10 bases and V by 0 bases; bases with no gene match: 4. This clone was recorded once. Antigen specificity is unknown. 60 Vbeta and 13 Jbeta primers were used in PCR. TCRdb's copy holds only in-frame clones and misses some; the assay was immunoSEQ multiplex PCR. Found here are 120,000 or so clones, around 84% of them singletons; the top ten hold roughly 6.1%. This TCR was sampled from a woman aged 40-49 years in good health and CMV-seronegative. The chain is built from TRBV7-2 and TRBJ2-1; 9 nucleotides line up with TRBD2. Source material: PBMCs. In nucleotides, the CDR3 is TGTGCCAGCAGCTTAGCGCTAAGCGGGGGGGAGCAGTTCTTC. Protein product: CASSLALSGGEQFF.